These 8 T cell receptor beta chains were sequenced from one sample in a study of cytomegalovirus exposure and HLA in healthy donors. 60 Vbeta and 13 Jbeta primers were used in PCR. The protocol was immunoSEQ multiplex PCR, while the TCRdb copy is restricted to in-frame clones and leaves out a portion. The data contain some 120,000 clones, more than 70% of them seen just once; the ten biggest clones take up about 6.7%. Input material: PBMCs. These receptors all come from a woman aged 30 to 39 in good health and CMV-seropositive.

The chain couples TRBV5-5 to TRBJ1-1; 8 bases map to TRBD1. The CDR3 is made up of 15 amino acids. The V gene end was trimmed by 3 bases and the J gene end by 4 bases; junction bases not matched to a gene: 8. Germline CDR1 is SGHKS and CDR2 is YYEKEE (reference sequence). CDR3 nucleotide sequence: TGTGCCAGCAGCTCTTGGACAGGGCTCCCCACTGAAGCTTTCTTT. Protein product: CASSSWTGLPTEAFF.

This clone was seen just once. J is TRBJ2-5 and V is TRBV15; TRBD2 matches at 10 bases. V lost 0 bases and J lost 2; bases outside the gene matches: 9. The CDR3 totals 18 residues. Germline V gene sequence: CDR1 LNHNV, CDR2 YYDKDF (reference sequence). CDR3 in amino acids: CATSRDPSGGVRQETQYF. The CDR3 DNA sequence: TGTGCCACCAGCAGAGATCCCAGCGGGGGGGTGAGGCAAGAGACCCAGTACTTC.

The chain employs TRBV5-1 and TRBJ2-1; D is uncertain. The CDR3 is made up of 14 amino acids. V was trimmed by 4 bases and J by 7 bases, leaving 15 bases between them. CDR1 and CDR2 (germline): SGHRS, YFSETQ. In DNA, the CDR3 is TGCGCCAGCAGCCTCCCTGAGGCAGCTAATGAGCAGTTCTTC. Translated, it gives CASSLPEAANEQFF.

The rearrangement uses TRBV2 and TRBJ1-1; the match to TRBD1 covers 7 bases. After removal of 0 bases from V and 4 bases from J, the junction contained 5 bases not matched to a gene. CDR1 and CDR2 (germline): SNHLY, FYNNEI. This CDR3 region has 15 residues. The CDR3 region has the DNA TGTGCCAGCAGTGAAGCGCACAGGGGAGGCACTGAAGCTTTCTTT. Protein sequence: CASSEAHRGGTEAFF. Full variable domain (rest looked up from reference TRBV2 and TRBJ1-1): EPEVTQTPSHQVTQMGQEVILRCVPISNHLYFYWYRQILGQKVEFLVSFYNNEISEKSEIFDDQFSVERPDGSNFTLKIRSTKLEDSAMYFCASSEAHRGGTEAFFGQGTRLTVV.

The chain combines TRBV27 with TRBJ1-3, with 7 bases lining up with TRBD1. With 7 bases clipped from V and 13 bases from J, the junction kept 10 bases outside the gene matches. Germline lookup yields CDR1 MNHEY and CDR2 SMNVEV (reference sequence). This CDR3 has 12 residues. The CDR3 DNA reads as TGTGCCAGCACCACGGGACAGAGGTTAATATATTTT. This translates into CASTTGQRLIYF.

The chain is built from TRBV6-1 and TRBJ2-5, with 8 positions matching TRBD2. V lost 6 bases, J lost 5 bases, and 5 bases stayed unmatched. CDR3 length: 13 residues. The germline V gene encodes CDR1 MNHNS and CDR2 SASEGT. The CDR3, as DNA: TGTGCCAGCAGGGGGACTAGTAGGGAGACCCAGTACTTC. Protein product: CASRGTSRETQYF.

This sequence joins TRBV27 and TRBJ1-1, with D possibly matching TRBD1 (5 bases). The V end was cut by 6 bases, the J end by 3 bases, with 11 bases between. This CDR3 is 13 amino acids long. Germline CDR1 is MNHEY and CDR2 is SMNVEV (reference sequence). CDR3 residues: CASRVWGDTEAFF. The CDR3 DNA is TGTGCCAGCAGGGTCTGGGGGGACACTGAAGCTTTCTTT.

The V call is TRBV30, the J call TRBJ2-7, with D possibly matching TRBD2 (6 bases). Per germline, CDR1 GTSNPN and CDR2 SVGIG (reference sequence). Trimming shortened V by 3 bases and J by 4 bases, and 16 bases separated the two germline ends. There are 14 residues in the CDR3. CDR3 protein: CAWRNTGARYEQYF. Here the CDR3 DNA reads TGTGCCTGGAGGAATACGGGAGCACGGTACGAGCAGTACTTC.